This T cell receptor beta chain originates from a study of blood T cells in healthy people across ages. Study-level findings and limits: Both naive CD4+ cell counts and diversity were greater in long-lived donors than in aged donors.

The CDR3 spans 16 residues. Concerning this clonotype: The antigen remains unidentified.

Then a second PCR, running roughly 7 to 11 cycles, was carried out with a sample-barcoded 5' primer and a J-beta primer mix. A template-switch adaptor that had 12 random nucleotides put a tag on each cDNA molecule. TCRdb called the 5' RACE reads again in MiXCR, with one record for every CDR3 protein. The sample records roughly 1,500,000 distinct CDR3 sequences, 34% being singletons. Extractions gave at least 5.5 micrograms of total RNA per sample. The source is a woman in her thirties in good health. The chain combines TRBV21-1 with TRBJ1-4. TRBV21-1 is a pseudogene. The specimen was blood. CDR3: CASSKVERFTNEKLFF. The CDR3 DNA reads as TGTGCCAGCAGCAAAGTAGAACGGTTCACTAATGAAAAACTGTTTTTT.